This TCR beta chain comes out of a study of T cell repertoires in cytomegalovirus infection. Study observations and caveats: CMV carriers with the relevant HLA were identified by cumulative public TCR beta family frequency.

Per the germline V gene, CDR1 is SGHTA and CDR2 is FQGNSA. The CDR3 loop spans 16 amino acids. V was cut by 4 bases and J by 0 bases, with 14 bases left in between. This clonotype was found many times. The antigen is unknown. TCRdb re-derived calls from the reads in MiXCR, one entry per CDR3 protein. Among some 920,000 distinct CDR3 sequences listed, around a third were seen once. J is TRBJ2-3 and V is TRBV7-2, with TRBD1 as a possible D gene (5 bases). The clonotype originates from a human donor in good health (CMV status not recorded). Some clones in this sample may be carry-over from other donors' samples. The sequencing here drew on cultured CD8+ T cells from PBMCs, taken from culture after CMV antigen stimulation. Here the CDR3 reads CASSSDTIPSTDTQYF. DNA of the CDR3: TGTGCCAGCAGCTCGGACACAATCCCTAGCACAGATACGCAGTATTTT. Filled out from reference TRBV7-2 and TRBJ2-3, the complete variable domain reads GAGVSQSPSNKVTEKGKDVELRCDPISGHTALYWYRQSLGQGLEFLIYFQGNSAPDKSGLPSDRFSAERTGGSVSTLTIQRTQQEDSAVYLCASSSDTIPSTDTQYFGPGTRLTVL.